This TCR beta chain came from a study of shared clonotypes between healthy human individuals (dated by TCRdb to between 2020 and 2021). Concerning the study at large: The cohort included three men and a couple of women between 18 and 49 years of age. Libraries were prepared and TCR repertoires were sequenced by different laboratories using diverse techniques, in order to increase sequencing depth and limit assay-specific biases. Leukapheresis yielded between about 0.9 and 9.5 billion PBMCs per donor. To estimate repertoire size and how much clonotype sharing occurs between individuals, the study deeply sequenced the blood TCR repertoires of five healthy adults. For each donor, CD4 naive and CD4 memory were each run on three plates, CD8 naive on two plates, and CD8 memory on one plate. Summary of the overall study and its limitations: Compared with non-shared clonotypes, the clonotypes found in all four sorted-subset donors had higher generation probabilities. Even with the large sequencing depth, rarefaction of the sorted-subset datasets indicated that sequencing was incomplete. Sampling was limited to blood, and TCR repertoires in tissue likely differ from TCR repertoires in blood. Estimated clonotype richness was generally larger for naive than for memory subsets. Based on pairwise subsampling, the degree of clonotype sharing among donors was expected to be affected by sequencing depth. The small number of donors limited the genetic and exposure-history diversity represented. Across four donors, 4.5% to 6.5% of naive CD4, roughly 3.3% of naive CD8, around 2.1% of memory CD4, and roughly 0.4% of memory CD8 clonotypes were shared.

Using the deep immunoSEQ assay, TCR CDR3 regions were amplified from genomic DNA by multiplex PCR. Extracted genomic DNA from each cell subset was spread evenly across all wells of several immunoSEQ 96-well plates, with each plate serving as a replicate. For sorted subsets, each replicate PCR was loaded with about 200 ng genomic DNA, equivalent to 30,000 or so T cell genomes. Purified libraries were measured with a Qubit 3.0 fluorometer, size-checked on a Bioanalyzer 2100, and measured again with the KAPA Library Quantification kit. A separate single-read 150-cycle Illumina NextSeq 550 flow cell was used to sequence each immunoSEQ 96-well plate. On the study's bioinformatics: The immunoSEQ output contained only junctional sequences without quality scores, so filtering could not match that applied to full-length reads. To assign V/J genes and CDR3, sequences were annotated using PyIR, a Python wrapper for IgBLAST v1.9, with IMGT germline references. Any read was removed if the V/J assignment was weak (E-value above 1e-6), the CDR3 was missing, or the read contained stop codons, out-of-frame junctions, or ambiguous translated residues. V3J clonotypes were defined as sequences sharing the same inferred V gene, J gene, and CDR3 amino acid sequence. Percentage overlap between repertoires was computed as shared unique clonotypes divided by the size of the smaller repertoire. Richness of each repertoire was evaluated using RTK rarefaction, the Chao1 estimator, and Recon v2.1 estimates of unobserved clonotypes. Generation probabilities were computed with OLGA for all TCRbeta clonotypes obtained by the gDNA method from several donors. Entries here come from immuneACCESS through TCRdb and include only in-frame sequences with V and J called. Some clones fail to appear in such tables; in the studies checked, an unresolved V gene covers under half of the shortfall, and the cause of the remainder is unknown. That table is the source of V, J and clone size, and D and trimming were worked out from the DNA. The sample data list about 2 million clones, and approximately 95% of these were observed just once. In total, the top ten clones hold roughly 1% of the sample.

Details on this clone: Its cognate antigen has yet to be identified. No much larger clonotype is one base removed from it; base qualities were not supplied.

The CDR3 holds 15 amino acids from the cysteine to the phenylalanine. Kept here is only the CDR3 DNA, which spans 45 bases and is read in frame from base 1. According to the germline V gene (reference sequence), CDR1 reads SGHNT and CDR2 reads YYREEE. After removal of 3 bases from V and 1 base from J, the junction retains 4 bases not matched to a gene. CD8 naive samples were CD45RO-negative cells positively selected for CCR7, giving a CD45RA+CCR7+ population that excluded TemRA cells. The donors were healthy, HIV-negative adults with no recently reported acute infections or vaccinations. Every donor was a Caucasian adult living in Nashville, Tennessee, USA. After blood collection by leukapheresis, PBMCs were isolated using Ficoll-Histopaque density gradient centrifugation and then cryopreserved in the vapor phase of liquid nitrogen. Purity and quantity of every magnetically sorted T cell population were checked by analytical flow cytometry. Genomic DNA was isolated from every sorted fraction and measured by UV absorbance on a Nanodrop 2000c.

The receptor was isolated from a man aged 18 to 30 in good health. Source material: naive CD8+ T cells sorted from blood. The cell subset or site label for this specimen denotes: CD45RA+CCR7+. The chain uses TRBV5-4 and TRBJ1-5, with 7 middle bases fitting TRBD1. The CDR3 has the sequence CASSSWGQSNQPQHF. In nucleotides, the sequence is TGTGCCAGCAGCTCATGGGGACAGAGCAATCAGCCCCAGCATTTT.